What follows describes a single T cell receptor beta chain. The antigen is not known. V trimming: 4 bases; J trimming: 6 bases; junction bases outside the gene matches: 10. CDR1 is MDHEN, CDR2 SYDVKM, per germline. There are 16 residues in the CDR3. TCRdb re-called the reads with MiXCR, one entry per CDR3 protein. The profile shows 350,000 to 400,000 distinct CDR3 sequences, about a third of them singletons. The data originate from a study of T cell repertoires in cytomegalovirus infection. Study-level background: CMV epitopes, recently identified HLA-C-restricted and well-studied HLA-B-restricted, were used. CMV infection plus the matching HLA type was flagged by public TCR beta signatures. The study's findings and limits: The cumulative frequency of public TCR beta families identified carriers of CMV plus the relevant HLA. The study found HLA-C-restricted CMV-specific TCR beta clonotypes dominating the ex vivo response.

This chain connects TRBV28 to TRBJ2-1, with TRBD2 identical over 9 bases. The TCR sequence derives from a human donor in good health (CMV status not recorded). Some clones in this sample may be carry-over from other donors' samples. Sequences were derived from cultured PBMCs, sampled from culture after CMV antigen stimulation. Here the CDR3 DNA reads TGTGCCAGCAGTTCTGCCGGGACTAGCCGTATCAATGAGCAGTTCTTC. This translates into CASSSAGTSRINEQFF.